This is a list of T cell receptor beta chains from one sample in a study of blood T cells in healthy people across ages. A single record per CDR3 protein comes from TCRdb applying MiXCR to the 5' RACE reads. Of about 1.6 million distinct CDR3 sequences in the sample, 30% to 40% were seen once. Sequenced input: blood. All receptors come from a woman aged 30 to 39 in good health. CDR3s include the opening cysteine and the closing phenylalanine or tryptophan. The D gene is left open where the match is weak. The listing skips clone size in some rows; elsewhere it reads once, few, many or a size class.

CDR3: CSVQSGQGYNEQYF
DNA: TGCAGTGTTCAGTCGGGACAGGGTTATAACGAGCAGTACTTC
J: TRBJ2-7
V: TRBV20-1
D: TRBD1
size: -

CDR3: CSVEGGFVADAQYF
DNA: TGCAGCGTTGAAGGGGGGTTCGTTGCAGATGCGCAGTATTTT
J: TRBJ2-3
V: TRBV29-1
D: -
size: few

CDR3: CASSKNRESQPQHF
DNA: TGTGCCAGCAGTAAAAACAGGGAGTCTCAGCCCCAGCATTTT
J: TRBJ1-5
V: TRBV6-5
D: -
size: -

CDR3: CASSEGENQPQHF
DNA: TGTGCCAGCAGTGAAGGGGAGAATCAGCCCCAGCATTTT
J: TRBJ1-5
V: TRBV2
D: -
size: -

CDR3: CAISDSVEQYF
DNA: TGTGCCATCAGTGACTCGGTCGAGCAGTACTTC
J: TRBJ2-7
V: TRBV10-3
D: -
size: many

CDR3: CATSRVASEETQYF
DNA: TGTGCCACCAGCAGAGTGGCTAGCGAGGAGACCCAGTACTTC
J: TRBJ2-5
V: TRBV15
D: -
size: -

CDR3: CASSHRGPQYQETQYF
DNA: TGTGCCAGCAGCCATCGGGGGCCCCAGTACCAAGAGACCCAGTACTTC
J: TRBJ2-5
V: TRBV7-2
D: -
size: few

CDR3: CASSLAGQGVGYEQYF
DNA: TGTGCCAGCAGCTTAGCGGGACAGGGAGTCGGCTACGAGCAGTACTTC
J: TRBJ2-7
V: TRBV7-2
D: TRBD1
size: -

CDR3: CSASVEPGVEQYF
DNA: TGCAGTGCTAGCGTGGAGCCCGGGGTGGAGCAGTACTTC
J: TRBJ2-7
V: TRBV20-1
D: -
size: many

CDR3: CASSNPGQYNEQFF
DNA: TGTGCCAGCTCCAATCCGGGACAGTACAATGAGCAGTTCTTC
J: TRBJ2-1
V: TRBV6-6
D: TRBD1
size: few

CDR3: CSASRQGAKYGYTF
DNA: TGCAGTGCTAGTCGACAGGGGGCAAAGTATGGCTACACCTTC
J: TRBJ1-2
V: TRBV20-1
D: TRBD1
size: -

CDR3: CASSQYRPSGGPLNEQFF
DNA: TGTGCCAGCAGCCAGTACCGACCTAGCGGGGGGCCACTCAATGAGCAGTTCTTC
J: TRBJ2-1
V: TRBV3-1
D: TRBD2
size: few

CDR3: CASSSAAGGLANYNEQFF
DNA: TGTGCCAGCAGCTCCGCCGCTGGGGGACTAGCGAACTACAATGAGCAGTTCTTC
J: TRBJ2-1
V: TRBV7-9
D: TRBD2
size: many

CDR3: CASSFSAGGTGGREQYF
DNA: TGTGCCAGCAGTTTTAGTGCGGGTGGGACAGGGGGGCGCGAGCAGTACTTC
J: TRBJ2-7
V: TRBV12-3/TRBV12-4
D: TRBD1
size: -

CDR3: CSVGGVHQTQYF
DNA: TGCAGCGTGGGTGGAGTTCACCAGACCCAGTACTTC
J: TRBJ2-5
V: TRBV29-1
D: -
size: many